The 13 T cell receptor beta chains below were found in one sample sequenced in a study of early T cells in non-severe SARS-CoV-2 infection. Via MiXCR, TCRdb re-called the 5' RACE reads, giving one row per CDR3 protein. The table includes about 29,000 distinct CDR3 sequences, 4.5% to 5% detected once. Sequenced input: whole blood. The receptors come from an adult who was a healthcare worker with PCR-confirmed SARS-CoV-2 infection or an uninfected control (not recorded which).

The chain joins TRBV29-1 to TRBJ2-1; perhaps TRBD2 as D (7 bases). The CDR3 length is 13 residues. The germline gives CDR1 SQVTM, CDR2 ANQGSEA. V lost 4 bases to trimming and J lost 5 bases, with 12 bases between them. CDR3 protein: CSVARGRDNEQFF. The CDR3 DNA is TGCAGCGTTGCGAGGGGGAGGGACAATGAGCAGTTCTTC.

This clonotype appeared many times. This chain uses TRBV7-2 with TRBJ2-7; 8 positions match TRBD1. V lost 4 bases and J lost 3; bases outside the gene matches: 5. CDR3 length equals 14 residues. The germline V gene has CDR1 SGHTA and CDR2 FQGNSA. The CDR3 sequence: CASSSQGGDYEQYF. The CDR3 DNA follows: TGTGCCAGCAGCTCACAGGGGGGCGACTACGAGCAGTACTTC.

This clonotype was counted at least ten times. The chain employs TRBV6-4 and TRBJ2-1; 9 nucleotides align to TRBD2. V lost 2 bases to trimming and J lost 9 bases; unmatched junction nucleotides: 8. Germline lookup yields CDR1 MRHNA and CDR2 SNTAGT. The CDR3 has 15 amino acids. CDR3 bases: TGTGCCAGCAGTGACAAGGCGGGAGGGCCCAGTGAGCAGTTCTTC. It specifies CASSDKAGGPSEQFF.

This clonotype has at least ten counts. The genes are TRBV2 and TRBJ1-1; weak D call: TRBD1 (5 bases). The CDR3 is 15 amino acids. Trimming left V 4 bases short and J 1 base short, with 13 bases between. CDR1 is SNHLY and CDR2 is FYNNEI in the germline V gene. The CDR3 sequence: CASSGAQGPNTEAFF. CDR3 DNA sequence: TGTGCCAGCAGTGGGGCTCAGGGACCGAACACTGAAGCTTTCTTT.

Many counts were recorded for this clonotype. The rearrangement joins TRBV12-3 or TRBV12-4 to TRBJ2-3, with TRBD1 identical over 8 bases. J was trimmed by 3 bases and V by 8 bases; bases with no gene match: 10. The CDR3 covers 15 residues. The CDR3 sequence: CASQTTGDRTDTQYF. CDR3 sequence (DNA): TGTGCCAGCCAGACGACAGGGGATAGGACAGATACGCAGTATTTT.

About this clonotype itself: At one of its ends the junction is not consistent with the germline gene, which may arise from a read error. This chain uses TRBV4-1 with TRBJ1-2, with TRBD1 matching over 11 bases. CDR1 and CDR2 from the germline V gene are MGHRA and YSYEKL. This CDR3 contains 16 residues. CDR3 coding DNA: TGCGCCAGCAGCCTAGGGGACAGGGGGACATGGTATGGCTTCACCTTC. Translation gives CASSLGDRGTWYGFTF.

This clonotype showed up many times. This chain joins TRBV7-3 and TRBJ1-1; TRBD1 matches 10 bases. V dropped 1 base and J dropped 10; count of bases not matched to a gene: 15. The CDR3 covers 17 residues. Germline values: CDR1 SGHTA, CDR2 FQGTGA. The CDR3, as DNA: TGTGCCAGCAGCTTAAACAGAGGCGGACAGGGGGATTCTGGAGCTTTCTTT. It encodes CASSLNRGGQGDSGAFF.

The count of this clonotype is one. Given a much more abundant clone one base away, this may be a read error. This chain uses TRBV20-1 with TRBJ2-3; TRBD2 aligns across 10 bases. Unmatched junction bases numbered 7, after V lost 6 bases and J lost 4 bases. The CDR3 runs 14 residues. CDR1 DFQATT and CDR2 SNEGSKA come from the germline V gene (reference sequence). The CDR3 region has the DNA TGCAGTGCAAGTAGCGGGAGGACAGCAGATACGCAGTATTTT. It specifies CSASSGRTADTQYF.

This clonotype has at least ten counts. The genes are TRBV5-1 and TRBJ2-7; possibly TRBD2 for D (5 bases). V was pared by 0 bases and J by 1 base, with 8 bases between. CDR3 length: 14 residues. The germline gives CDR1 SGHRS, CDR2 YFSETQ. In DNA, the CDR3 is TGCGCCAGCAGCTTGGGCGGGTCTTCCTACGAGCAGTACTTC. Protein sequence: CASSLGGSSYEQYF.

This clonotype was observed at least ten times. This chain joins TRBV7-2 and TRBJ2-1; 9 bases are a match to TRBD2. Trimming took 1 base from V and 3 from J; bases not matched to a gene: 7. The CDR3 runs 17 residues. Germline V gives CDR1 SGHTA, CDR2 FQGNSA. The CDR3 here is CASSLVTLAGNYNEQFF. CDR3 nucleotides: TGTGCCAGCAGCTTAGTCACCCTAGCGGGGAACTACAATGAGCAGTTCTTC.

J is TRBJ1-1 and V is TRBV9; D may be TRBD1 (6 bases). There are 15 residues in the CDR3. CDR1 is SGDLS, CDR2 YYNGEE, per germline. Trimming removed 3 bases from V and 0 bases from J, with 12 bases in between. The CDR3 DNA is TGTGCCAGCAGCGGACCAGGGGCATTGAACACTGAAGCTTTCTTT. Translated, it gives CASSGPGALNTEAFF.

This clonotype was seen a few times. The J gene is TRBJ1-1, the V gene TRBV18; maybe TRBD1 (5 bases). The CDR3 length is 13 residues. Germline V gives CDR1 KGHSH, CDR2 LQKENI. Trimming removed 3 bases at V and 3 bases at J, with 8 bases between. As DNA, the CDR3 is TGTGCCAGCTCACCCATGACAGACACTGAAGCTTTCTTT. It yields the protein CASSPMTDTEAFF. Using reference TRBV18 and TRBJ1-1 for the parts outside the CDR3, the full variable domain is NAGVMQNPRHLVRRRGQEARLRCSPMKGHSHVYWYRQLPEEGLKFMVYLQKENIIDESGMPKERFSAEFPKEGPSILRIQQVVRGDSAAYFCASSPMTDTEAFFGQGTRLTVV.

This clonotype was seen repeatedly, ten times or more. The chain recombines TRBV19 with TRBJ2-1; TRBD2 agrees at 11 bases. The J segment lost 0 bases and the V segment lost 6 bases, leaving 4 bases of the junction unmatched. The germline V gene encodes CDR1 LNHDA and CDR2 SQIVND (reference sequence). The CDR3 runs to 16 residues. CDR3 region: CASRGLAEGSYNEQFF. The CDR3 DNA reads TGTGCCAGTAGGGGACTAGCGGAGGGCTCCTACAATGAGCAGTTCTTC. The whole variable domain, filled in from reference TRBV19 and TRBJ2-1, reads DGGITQSPKYLFRKEGQNVTLSCEQNLNHDAMYWYRQDPGQGLRLIYYSQIVNDFQKGDIAEGYSVSREKKESFPLTVTSAQKNPTAFYLCASRGLAEGSYNEQFFGPGTRLTVL.